These 21 T cell receptor beta chains were sequenced from one sample in a study of blood T cell repertoires in COVID-19. TCRdb's table, derived via immunoSEQ multiplex PCR, lists solely in-frame clones and lacks some. The sample contains more than 35,000 clones, about nine tenths of which appear only once. Sequenced material: peripheral blood. The receptors derive from a human donor in a cohort sampled during active COVID-19.

This chain connects TRBV18 to TRBJ1-1; 9 bases agree with TRBD1. Germline CDR1 and CDR2: KGHSH and LQKENI. The J segment lost 1 base and the V segment lost 3 bases, leaving 0 bases of the junction unmatched. This CDR3 spans 14 amino acids. In nucleotides, the CDR3 is TGTGCCAGCTCACCGGGACAGGGGAACACTGAAGCTTTCTTT. It specifies CASSPGQGNTEAFF.

The CDR3 reads CASSLYSGRTGELFF. The CDR3 DNA is TGCGCCAGCAGCTTGTACTCAGGGAGGACCGGGGAGCTGTTTTTT. J is TRBJ2-2 and V is TRBV5-1, with TRBD2 as a possible D gene (6 bases). From germline, CDR1 is SGHRS and CDR2 YFSETQ. Trimming cost V 1 base and J 5 bases, with 12 bases left between them. The CDR3 is 15 residues long.

The J gene is TRBJ2-1, the V gene TRBV5-1; maybe TRBD1 (5 bases). The germline V and J ends were trimmed by 0 bases and 4 bases, with 11 bases remaining between them. Germline CDR1 SGHRS, CDR2 YFSETQ. The CDR3 extends over 15 amino acids. CDR3 bases: TGCGCCAGCAGCTTGGATGGACAATATTACAATGAGCAGTTCTTC. It codes for CASSLDGQYYNEQFF. The full variable domain, with the rest looked up from reference TRBV5-1 and TRBJ2-1, is KAGVTQTPRYLIKTRGQQVTLSCSPISGHRSVSWYQQTPGQGLQFLFEYFSETQRNKGNFPGRFSGRQFSNSRSEMNVSTLELGDSALYLCASSLDGQYYNEQFFGPGTRLTVL.

The chain links TRBV27 to TRBJ1-5; 8 bases map to TRBD1. Looked up from germline, CDR1 is MNHEY and CDR2 is SMNVEV (reference sequence). The CDR3 length is 16 residues. The V segment lost 5 bases and the J segment 6 bases; nucleotides outside the gene matches: 12. The CDR3 protein is CASSPLNRGAGQPQHF. The DNA of the CDR3 is TGTGCCAGCAGTCCCCTAAACAGGGGGGCGGGTCAGCCCCAGCATTTT.

The chain carries TRBV11-2 and TRBJ2-1, with D hard to call. In germline, CDR1 is SGHAT, CDR2 FQNNGV. The CDR3 extends over 15 amino acids. Trimming stripped 3 bases from V and 4 bases from J, with 13 bases between. Written as DNA, the CDR3 is TGTGCCAGCAGCTTTAGAACGCTTGAGTACAATGAGCAGTTCTTC. Amino acids: CASSFRTLEYNEQFF.

The chain joins TRBV7-2 to TRBJ2-2; 8 bases line up with TRBD2. This CDR3 spans 18 amino acids. The ends lost 5 bases at V and 6 bases at J; junction bases unmatched: 17. The germline V gene has CDR1 SGHTA and CDR2 FQGNSA. CDR3 sequence (DNA): TGTGCCAGCAGCCCCCTCGGGGGGGCGGGTTCGTCCGCCGGGGAGCTGTTTTTT. It yields the protein CASSPLGGAGSSAGELFF. The whole variable domain, remainder taken from reference TRBV7-2 and TRBJ2-2, is GAGVSQSPSNKVTEKGKDVELRCDPISGHTALYWYRQSLGQGLEFLIYFQGNSAPDKSGLPSDRFSAERTGGSVSTLTIQRTQQEDSAVYLCASSPLGGAGSSAGELFFGEGSRLTVL.

This clone was counted a few times. J is TRBJ2-7 and V is TRBV7-2; D ambiguous. The V and J ends lost 4 bases and 6 bases respectively, with 16 bases between them. Germline values: CDR1 SGHTA, CDR2 FQGNSA. CDR3 length equals 14 residues. The CDR3 here is CASSSTLRVGEQYF. CDR3 nucleotide sequence: TGTGCCAGCAGCTCGACTCTACGGGTCGGCGAGCAGTACTTC.

This clone was recorded once. V gene TRBV19 combines with J gene TRBJ2-1, with D possibly matching TRBD2 (6 bases). The germline gives CDR1 LNHDA, CDR2 SQIVND (reference sequence). The V end lost 7 bases, the J end lost 3 bases, and 16 bases lay between the germline ends. This CDR3 contains 15 residues. The CDR3 sequence: CASMRNPGGYNEQFF. In nucleotides, the CDR3 is TGTGCCAGTATGCGAAATCCCGGGGGCTACAATGAGCAGTTCTTC. The entire variable domain, with the rest obtained from reference TRBV19 and TRBJ2-1, is as follows: DGGITQSPKYLFRKEGQNVTLSCEQNLNHDAMYWYRQDPGQGLRLIYYSQIVNDFQKGDIAEGYSVSREKKESFPLTVTSAQKNPTAFYLCASMRNPGGYNEQFFGPGTRLTVL.

The chain uses TRBV6-1 and TRBJ1-2; tentative D call: TRBD1 (6 bases). This CDR3 spans 17 amino acids. The V end was cut by 4 bases, the J end by 0 bases, with 18 bases between. CDR1 is MNHNS, CDR2 SASEGT, per germline. The CDR3 region is CASSAQRQARANYGYTF. DNA for the CDR3: TGTGCCAGCAGTGCGCAGAGACAGGCTAGGGCTAACTATGGCTACACCTTC.

The chain carries TRBV18 and TRBJ2-7, with 8 bases aligning to TRBD1. CDR3 size: 14 residues. The V gene's germline CDR1 is KGHSH and CDR2 LQKENI. J gave up 5 bases and V 3 bases, and 6 bases lay outside the gene matches. The CDR3 loop reads CASSPPTGEDEQYF. CDR3 in DNA: TGTGCCAGCTCACCCCCGACAGGGGAGGACGAGCAGTACTTC.

The rearrangement uses TRBV4-2 and TRBJ2-3; 11 nucleotides match TRBD1. The V gene's germline CDR1 is LGHNA and CDR2 YNFKEQ. CDR3 length: 19 amino acids. Trimming at V came to 4 bases and at J to 4 bases, leaving 16 bases not matched to a gene. Here the CDR3 reads CASSRQSGTGGLLADTQYF. CDR3 coding DNA: TGTGCCAGCAGCCGCCAATCCGGGACAGGGGGGTTGTTAGCAGATACGCAGTATTTT.

CDR3 DNA sequence: TGTGCCAGCAGCTTGGTCGCGGGAGTAGAGACCCAGTACTTC. Amino acid sequence: CASSLVAGVETQYF. The chain is built from TRBV5-8 and TRBJ2-5; 7 nucleotides agree with TRBD2. Germline values: CDR1 SGHTS, CDR2 YDEGEE. V dropped 0 bases and J dropped 4; count of bases not matched to a gene: 3. This CDR3 is built from 14 residues.

There are a few counts of this clone. V is TRBV7-9 and J is TRBJ1-5; the match to TRBD1 covers 9 bases. The J segment lost 9 bases and the V segment lost 4 bases, leaving 7 bases of the junction unmatched. There are 14 residues in the CDR3. Germline V lookup: CDR1 SEHNR, CDR2 FQNEAQ (reference sequence). CDR3 residues: CASSYDRGSWPQHF. The CDR3 coding sequence is TGTGCCAGCAGCTACGACAGGGGGAGTTGGCCCCAGCATTTT.

This chain connects TRBV11-2 to TRBJ1-4, with 10 nucleotides matching TRBD1. V gave up 6 bases and J gave up 5 bases; unmatched junction bases: 9. The CDR3 is made up of 16 amino acids. The germline CDR1 and CDR2 sequences are SGHAT and FQNNGV. The CDR3 protein is CASSRTGGSTNEKLFF. As DNA, the CDR3 is TGTGCCAGCAGTCGGACAGGGGGGTCTACCAATGAAAAACTGTTTTTT.

The chain recombines TRBV4-1 with TRBJ1-4; D not resolved. Trimming shortened V by 1 base and J by 3 bases, and 12 bases separated the two germline ends. Germline V gene sequence: CDR1 MGHRA, CDR2 YSYEKL. This CDR3 is built from 16 residues. CDR3 bases: TGCGCCAGCAGCCAAGGAGGCGCGTTTGCTAATGAAAAACTGTTTTTT. Translated: CASSQGGAFANEKLFF.

The chain uses TRBV11-2 and TRBJ2-1, with D tentatively TRBD1 (6 bases). The ends were cut back, 8 bases at V and 8 bases at J, with 22 bases in the middle. CDR3 length equals 15 residues. CDR1 is SGHAT, CDR2 FQNNGV, per germline. The CDR3 region is CASAESWTDRDEQFF. In nucleotides, the CDR3 is TGTGCCAGCGCAGAATCTTGGACAGACAGAGATGAGCAGTTCTTC. Combining the CDR3 with reference TRBV11-2 and TRBJ2-1 gives the whole variable domain EAGVAQSPRYKIIEKRQSVAFWCNPISGHATLYWYQQILGQGPKLLIQFQNNGVVDDSQLPKDRFSAERLKGVDSTLKIQPAKLEDSAVYLCASAESWTDRDEQFFGPGTRLTVL.

The chain recombines TRBV27 with TRBJ2-3; no clear D. The germline V gene has CDR1 MNHEY and CDR2 SMNVEV (reference sequence). CDR3 length: 13 residues. Trimming took 6 bases from V and 1 from J, leaving 8 bases between them. The CDR3 here is CASSPPGTDTQYF. The CDR3 coding sequence is TGTGCCAGCAGCCCCCCCGGCACAGATACGCAGTATTTT.

The gene calls are TRBV30 and TRBJ1-4, with 9 bases lining up with TRBD1. This CDR3 has 11 amino acids. Germline V lookup: CDR1 GTSNPN, CDR2 SVGIG (reference sequence). V was clipped by 2 bases and J by 12 bases; unmatched bases: 1. CDR3 region: CAWSRTGELFF. As DNA, the CDR3 is TGTGCCTGGAGTCGGACAGGGGAACTGTTTTTT.

The chain combines TRBV27 with TRBJ1-2; 9 bases align to TRBD1. The germline gives CDR1 MNHEY, CDR2 SMNVEV (reference sequence). This CDR3 has 14 residues. Trimming took 7 bases from V and 5 from J; bases not matched to a gene: 8. CDR3 nucleotide sequence: TGTGCCAGCACCTCCCCCGGGACAGGGTATGGCTACACCTTC. It codes for CASTSPGTGYGYTF.

CDR3 nucleotides: TGTGCCAGCTCACCCATGGGGGACTCGGACACCGGGGAGCTGTTTTTT. The encoded protein is CASSPMGDSDTGELFF. The gene calls are TRBV18 and TRBJ2-2, with D tentatively TRBD2 (6 bases). V was shortened by 3 bases and J by 3 bases, with 14 bases between the two germline ends. Germline V gene sequence: CDR1 KGHSH, CDR2 LQKENI. The CDR3 loop spans 16 amino acids.

The chain carries TRBV9 and TRBJ2-1, with 7 bases matching TRBD2. V lost 0 bases and J lost 7; bases outside the gene matches: 13. The CDR3 sequence is 17 residues long. The germline CDR1 and CDR2 sequences are SGDLS and YYNGEE. CDR3 in amino acids: CASSVDATSFSGNEQFF. DNA for the CDR3: TGTGCCAGCAGCGTAGATGCGACTAGCTTCTCCGGAAATGAGCAGTTCTTC. The variable domain in full, with the rest retrieved from reference TRBV9 and TRBJ2-1, is DSGVTQTPKHLITATGQRVTLRCSPRSGDLSVYWYQQSLDQGLQFLIQYYNGEERAKGNILERFSAQQFPDLHSELNLSSLELGDSALYFCASSVDATSFSGNEQFFGPGTRLTVL.